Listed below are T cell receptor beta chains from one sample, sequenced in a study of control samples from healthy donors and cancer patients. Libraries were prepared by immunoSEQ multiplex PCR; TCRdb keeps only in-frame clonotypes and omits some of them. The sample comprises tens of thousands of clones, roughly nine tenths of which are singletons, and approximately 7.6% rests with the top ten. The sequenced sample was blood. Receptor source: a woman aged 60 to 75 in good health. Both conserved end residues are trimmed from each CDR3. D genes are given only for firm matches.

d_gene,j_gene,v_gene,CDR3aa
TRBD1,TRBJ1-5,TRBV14,ASSPQGANQPQH
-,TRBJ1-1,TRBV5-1,ASSLPGGTEAF
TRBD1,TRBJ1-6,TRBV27,ASSLTRGSSYNSPLH
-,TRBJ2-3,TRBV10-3,AINSPGVDTQY
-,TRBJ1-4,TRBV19,ASVQRHGEKLF
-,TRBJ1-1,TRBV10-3,AIRTSGVNTEAF
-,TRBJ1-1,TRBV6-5,ASSYSGTMNTEAF
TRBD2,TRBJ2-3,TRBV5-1,ASSLVLAGGADTQY
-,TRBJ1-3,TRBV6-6,ASSYPGLSGNTIY
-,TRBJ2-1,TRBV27,ASSLAGTLSYNEQF
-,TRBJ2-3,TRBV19,ASSQGQVFLDTQY
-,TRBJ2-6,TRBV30,AWSVGPGANVLT
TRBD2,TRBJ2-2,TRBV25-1,ASSSGGDAGELF
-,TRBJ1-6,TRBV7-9,ASSLTSSYNSPLH
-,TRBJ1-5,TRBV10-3,AISEGHFEQPQH
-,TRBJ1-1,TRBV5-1,ASSRVPNTEAF